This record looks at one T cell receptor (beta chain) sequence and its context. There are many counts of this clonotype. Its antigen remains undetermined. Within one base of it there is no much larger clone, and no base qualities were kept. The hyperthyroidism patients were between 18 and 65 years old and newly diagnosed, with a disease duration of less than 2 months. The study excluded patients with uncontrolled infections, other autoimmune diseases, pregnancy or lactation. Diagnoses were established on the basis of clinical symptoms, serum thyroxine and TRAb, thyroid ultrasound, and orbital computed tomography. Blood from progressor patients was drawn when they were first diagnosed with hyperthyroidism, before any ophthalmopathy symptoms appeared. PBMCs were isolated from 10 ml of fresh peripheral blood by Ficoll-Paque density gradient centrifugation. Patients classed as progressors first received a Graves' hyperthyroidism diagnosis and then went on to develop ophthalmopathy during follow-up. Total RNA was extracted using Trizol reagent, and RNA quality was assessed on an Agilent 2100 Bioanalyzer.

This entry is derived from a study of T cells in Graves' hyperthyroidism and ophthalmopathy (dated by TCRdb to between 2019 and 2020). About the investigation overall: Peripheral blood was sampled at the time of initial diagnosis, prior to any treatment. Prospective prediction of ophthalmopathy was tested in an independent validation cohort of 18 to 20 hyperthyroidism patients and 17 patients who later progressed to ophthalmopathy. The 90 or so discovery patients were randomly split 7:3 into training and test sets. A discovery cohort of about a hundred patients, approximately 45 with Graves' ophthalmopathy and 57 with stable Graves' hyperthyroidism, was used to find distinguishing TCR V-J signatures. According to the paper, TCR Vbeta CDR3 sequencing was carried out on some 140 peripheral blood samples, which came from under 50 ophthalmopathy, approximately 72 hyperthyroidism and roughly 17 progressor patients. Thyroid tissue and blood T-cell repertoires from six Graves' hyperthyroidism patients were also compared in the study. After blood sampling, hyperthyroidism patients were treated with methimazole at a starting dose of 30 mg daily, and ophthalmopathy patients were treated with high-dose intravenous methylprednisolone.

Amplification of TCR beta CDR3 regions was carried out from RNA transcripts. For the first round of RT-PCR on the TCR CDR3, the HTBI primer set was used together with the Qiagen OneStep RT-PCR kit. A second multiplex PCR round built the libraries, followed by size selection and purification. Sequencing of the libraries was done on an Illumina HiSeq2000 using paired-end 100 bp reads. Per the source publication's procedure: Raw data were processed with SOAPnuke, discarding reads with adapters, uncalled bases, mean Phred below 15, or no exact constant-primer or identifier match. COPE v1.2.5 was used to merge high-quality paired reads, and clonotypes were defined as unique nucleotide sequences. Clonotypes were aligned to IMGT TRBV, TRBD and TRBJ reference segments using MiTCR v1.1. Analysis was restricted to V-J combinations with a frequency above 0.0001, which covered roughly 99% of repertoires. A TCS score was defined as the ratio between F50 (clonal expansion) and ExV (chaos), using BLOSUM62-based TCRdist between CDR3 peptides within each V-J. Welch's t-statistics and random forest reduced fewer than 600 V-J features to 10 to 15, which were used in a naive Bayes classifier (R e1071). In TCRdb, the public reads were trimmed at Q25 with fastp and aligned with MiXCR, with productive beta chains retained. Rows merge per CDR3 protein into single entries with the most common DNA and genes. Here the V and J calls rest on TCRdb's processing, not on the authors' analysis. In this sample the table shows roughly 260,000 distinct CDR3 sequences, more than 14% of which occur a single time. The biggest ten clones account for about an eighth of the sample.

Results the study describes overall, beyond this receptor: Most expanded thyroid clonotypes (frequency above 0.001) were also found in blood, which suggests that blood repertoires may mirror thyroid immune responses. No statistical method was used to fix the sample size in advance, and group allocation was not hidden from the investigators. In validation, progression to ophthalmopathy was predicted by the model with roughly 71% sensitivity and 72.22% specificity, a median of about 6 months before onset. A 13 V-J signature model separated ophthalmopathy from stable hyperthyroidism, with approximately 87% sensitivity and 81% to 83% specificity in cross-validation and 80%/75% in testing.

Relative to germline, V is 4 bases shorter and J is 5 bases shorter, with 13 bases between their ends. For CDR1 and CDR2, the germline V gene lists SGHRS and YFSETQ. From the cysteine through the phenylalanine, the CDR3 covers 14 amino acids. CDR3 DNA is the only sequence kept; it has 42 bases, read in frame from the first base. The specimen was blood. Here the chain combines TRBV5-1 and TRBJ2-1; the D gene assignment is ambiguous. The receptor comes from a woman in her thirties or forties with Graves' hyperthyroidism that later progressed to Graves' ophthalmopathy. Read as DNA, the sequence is TGCGCCAGCAGCCCTCGACTCGATCACAATGAGCAGTTCTTC. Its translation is CASSPRLDHNEQFF.